Below are 22 T cell receptor beta chains sequenced from a single sample in a study of shared clonotypes between healthy human individuals. Sequencing used immunoSEQ multiplex PCR; TCRdb keeps in-frame clones, though not all of them. Of a few hundred thousand clones listed, around 70% are singletons. The sequenced sample was memory CD4+ T cells sorted from blood. Regarding subset: CD45RA-negative fraction. These receptors all stem from a man aged 30-40 years in good health.

The rearrangement links TRBV7-2 to TRBJ2-5, with a weak D call TRBD1 (6 bases). The CDR3 runs 14 residues. CDR1 is SGHTA, CDR2 FQGNSA, per germline. V lost 1 base to trimming and J lost 5 bases, with 11 bases between them. CDR3 sequence: CASSLVPQGETQYF. The CDR3 DNA sequence: TGTGCCAGCAGCTTAGTACCCCAGGGGGAGACCCAGTACTTC.

The chain uses TRBV7-2 and TRBJ2-5; D is unclear. Germline assignment: CDR1 SGHTA and CDR2 FQGNSA. The CDR3 length is 13 residues. V was clipped by 3 bases and J by 2 bases, with 7 bases between them. The DNA of the CDR3 is TGTGCCAGCAGCTTTAACAGACAAGAGACCCAGTACTTC. Its translation: CASSFNRQETQYF.

A single count supports this clone. The J gene is TRBJ1-5, the V gene TRBV2, with no clear D. The CDR3 consists of 11 residues. Deletions cut 6 bases from V and 12 bases from J, with 12 bases between. CDR1 is SNHLY, CDR2 FYNNEI, per germline. CDR3 loop: CASRSDQNQHF. The DNA of the CDR3 is TGTGCCAGCAGGTCAGATCAAAACCAGCATTTT.

This clone was detected only once. V is TRBV5-6 and J is TRBJ1-6; D is ambiguous. The germline V gene has CDR1 SGHDT and CDR2 YYEEEE. The CDR3 covers 15 residues. The V and J ends lost 1 base and 10 bases respectively, with 15 bases between them. The CDR3 loop is CASSLTVGSGSPLHF. CDR3 DNA: TGTGCCAGCAGCTTGACAGTCGGGAGCGGGTCACCCCTCCACTTT.

The chain uses TRBV5-6 and TRBJ1-6; TRBD1 matches 8 bases. Germline loops: CDR1 SGHDT, CDR2 YYEEEE. V lost 2 bases to trimming and J lost 5 bases; unmatched junction nucleotides: 6. This CDR3 region has 16 residues. The DNA of the CDR3 is TGTGCCAGCAGCTTAGTGGACAGGGAAGATAATTCACCCCTCCACTTT. It is translated as CASSLVDREDNSPLHF.

This clone was counted between two and nine times. This chain joins TRBV5-1 and TRBJ2-4; D is ambiguous. Deletions cut 0 bases from V and 0 bases from J, with 13 bases between. This CDR3 comprises 17 residues. The germline V gene has CDR1 SGHRS and CDR2 YFSETQ. CDR3 coding DNA: TGCGCCAGCAGCTTGGGGGTCGAAGTGCTAGCCAAAAACATTCAGTACTTC. This gives the protein CASSLGVEVLAKNIQYF.

The chain is built from TRBV28 and TRBJ1-5; 8 bases are a match to TRBD1. The CDR3 length is 17 residues. The ends lost 5 bases at V and 1 base at J; junction bases unmatched: 10. Germline V gene sequence: CDR1 MDHEN, CDR2 SYDVKM. CDR3 in DNA: TGTGCCAGCAGTCTACACCAGGGGGCAAGAAGCAATCAGCCCCAGCATTTT. This sequence encodes CASSLHQGARSNQPQHF.

This clone was observed a handful of times. The CDR3 spells CASSPTGGETQYF. The CDR3 nucleotides read TGTGCCAGTAGTCCGACAGGGGGAGAGACCCAGTACTTC. The rearrangement joins TRBV19 to TRBJ2-5, with 9 bases that match TRBD1. Unmatched junction bases numbered 2, after V lost 5 bases and J lost 4 bases. This CDR3 has 13 amino acids. Germline loops: CDR1 LNHDA, CDR2 SQIVND (reference sequence).

The chain recombines TRBV11-1 with TRBJ2-7; TRBD2 matches at 9 bases. V gave up 2 bases and J gave up 6 bases; unmatched junction bases: 5. The germline CDR1 and CDR2 sequences are SGHAT and FQDESV (reference sequence). CDR3 length: 14 residues. The CDR3 loop reads CASSLLAGLGEQYF. The DNA for the CDR3 is TGTGCCAGCAGCTTACTAGCGGGATTGGGCGAGCAGTACTTC.

The chain carries TRBV12-5 and TRBJ2-7; D is possibly TRBD2 (5 bases). The CDR3 is 15 residues long. Looked up from germline, CDR1 is LGHNT and CDR2 is FRNRAP. Trimming left V 9 bases short and J 3 bases short, with 21 bases between. The CDR3 is CAREIKRSPFYEQYF. Here the CDR3 DNA reads TGTGCTAGAGAGATAAAGCGGAGCCCCTTCTACGAGCAGTACTTC.

The J gene is TRBJ2-2, the V gene TRBV27; 11 positions agree with TRBD1. Germline V gene lookup returns CDR1 MNHEY and CDR2 SMNVEV (reference sequence). The CDR3 spans 16 residues. Unmatched junction bases numbered 7, after V lost 5 bases and J lost 5 bases. The CDR3 coding sequence is TGTGCCAGCAGTCCACAGGGGACAGGGGGGACCGGGGAGCTGTTTTTT. This sequence encodes CASSPQGTGGTGELFF.

The chain uses TRBV19 and TRBJ1-1; no definite D call. Trimming took off 6 bases at V and 11 bases at J, with 13 bases between the two ends. The CDR3 has 11 residues. CDR1 LNHDA and CDR2 SQIVND come from the germline V gene (reference sequence). The CDR3 nucleotides read TGTGCCAGTAGGCTAGCCGCGATGGCTTTCTTT. This sequence encodes CASRLAAMAFF.

There are a few counts of this clone. The rearrangement uses TRBV11-2 and TRBJ2-6; D gene uncertain. The germline V gene encodes CDR1 SGHAT and CDR2 FQNNGV. V was clipped by 5 bases and J by 0 bases, with 11 bases between them. CDR3 length: 16 amino acids. In DNA form, the CDR3 reads TGTGCCAGCAGCCCTAGTCGGGTCTCTGGGGCCAACGTCCTGACTTTC. Amino acids: CASSPSRVSGANVLTF.

The rearrangement uses TRBV5-5 and TRBJ1-2; 8 bases agree with TRBD1. The J segment lost 3 bases and the V segment lost 4 bases, leaving 8 bases of the junction unmatched. Germline V gives CDR1 SGHKS, CDR2 YYEKEE (reference sequence). There are 15 residues in the CDR3. The CDR3 sequence: CASSQRTGPDYGYTF. The CDR3 nucleotides read TGTGCCAGCAGCCAACGGACAGGGCCAGACTATGGCTACACCTTC.

This chain connects TRBV7-9 to TRBJ1-5, with D tentatively TRBD1 (5 bases). The V end lost 4 bases, the J end lost 3 bases, and 19 bases lay between the germline ends. The germline V gene has CDR1 SEHNR and CDR2 FQNEAQ (reference sequence). The CDR3 is made up of 17 amino acids. The chain's CDR3 is CASSCAGGGVNNQPQHF. The CDR3, as DNA: TGTGCCAGCAGCTGCGCGGGTGGAGGGGTCAACAATCAGCCCCAGCATTTT.

The J gene is TRBJ2-5, the V gene TRBV6-1, with D perhaps assigned TRBD1 or TRBD2 (5 bases each). This CDR3 spans 16 amino acids. V was shortened by 0 bases and J by 1 base, with 12 bases between the two germline ends. Germline V gives CDR1 MNHNS, CDR2 SASEGT. CDR3 coding DNA: TGTGCCAGCAGTGAAGCGTGGGGGATTGGCCAAGAGACCCAGTACTTC. This encodes CASSEAWGIGQETQYF.

As concerns this clone: This same CDR3 is encoded by further DNA sequences in the sample. The V gene is TRBV29-1, the J gene TRBJ1-4; D remains unclear. The germline V gene has CDR1 SQVTM and CDR2 ANQGSEA. The germline V and J ends were trimmed by 7 bases and 7 bases, with 13 bases remaining between them. The CDR3 extends over 12 amino acids. The CDR3 protein is CSAWKGAEKLFF. DNA of the CDR3: TGCAGCGCTTGGAAGGGAGCTGAAAAACTGTTTTTT.

The chain joins TRBV25-1 to TRBJ1-5, with 9 bases matching TRBD1. Looked up from germline, CDR1 is MGHDK and CDR2 is SYGVNS. The CDR3 has 16 amino acids. Trimming at V came to 2 bases and at J to 8 bases, leaving 10 bases not matched to a gene. The CDR3 loop is CASSEGGQGAGEPQHF. The CDR3 DNA sequence: TGTGCCAGCAGTGAAGGGGGACAGGGCGCGGGGGAGCCCCAGCATTTT.

The gene calls are TRBV28 and TRBJ1-1; the match to TRBD1 covers 12 bases. Germline lookup yields CDR1 MDHEN and CDR2 SYDVKM. The ends lost 4 bases at V and 1 base at J; junction bases unmatched: 7. This CDR3 has 17 residues. CDR3 region: CASSSPGQGAANTEAFF. Written as DNA, the CDR3 is TGTGCCAGCAGTTCTCCGGGACAGGGGGCGGCGAACACTGAAGCTTTCTTT.

The chain joins TRBV5-1 to TRBJ1-1; D gene ambiguous. Between the trimmed V and J ends, which lost 3 bases and 3 bases, there was a span of 9 bases. Germline CDR1 reads SGHRS; CDR2 reads YFSETQ. The CDR3 consists of 13 residues. Here the CDR3 DNA reads TGCGCCAGCAGCTCCGGACCCGACACTGAAGCTTTCTTT. Amino acids: CASSSGPDTEAFF. Complete variable domain (other parts from reference TRBV5-1 and TRBJ1-1): KAGVTQTPRYLIKTRGQQVTLSCSPISGHRSVSWYQQTPGQGLQFLFEYFSETQRNKGNFPGRFSGRQFSNSRSEMNVSTLELGDSALYLCASSSGPDTEAFFGQGTRLTVV.

Only one count was recorded for this clone. The chain joins TRBV5-1 to TRBJ1-2; unclear D gene. In germline, CDR1 is SGHRS, CDR2 YFSETQ. The CDR3 extends over 13 amino acids. Trimming removed 5 bases from V and 4 bases from J, with 12 bases in between. CDR3 region: CASSAQPSYGYTF. CDR3 sequence (DNA): TGCGCCAGCAGTGCCCAGCCAAGCTATGGCTACACCTTC.

The chain has TRBV5-1 and TRBJ2-5; possibly TRBD2 for D (6 bases). This CDR3 has 14 residues. The germline V gene has CDR1 SGHRS and CDR2 YFSETQ. The ends were cut back, 0 bases at V and 1 base at J, with 7 bases in the middle. The CDR3: CASSLVSGQETQYF. DNA for the CDR3: TGCGCCAGCAGCTTGGTTAGCGGCCAAGAGACCCAGTACTTC.